This TCR beta chain was recovered during a study of OX40 agonist ivuxolimab in advanced cancers. Looked up from germline, CDR1 is SNHLY and CDR2 is FYNNEI. V was trimmed by 3 bases and J by 9 bases, leaving 9 bases between them. CDR3 length equals 13 residues. On this clone itself: What it binds is unknown.

Study observations and caveats: A proportion of nonresponders additionally exhibited low normalized T-cell clonal expansion. Clonal expansion was seen in CD4+ and CD8+ blood T cells by week 6 at 0.1 to 3.0 mg/kg.

The data were produced by immunoSEQ multiplex PCR, yet TCRdb's version contains in-frame clones alone and is incomplete. The profile shows over 40,000 clones, over 80% of them singletons. The sample in question was CD4+ or CD8+ T cells sorted from blood, obtained in a trial of the OX40 agonist ivuxolimab. The chain joins TRBV2 to TRBJ1-6; no definite D call. The receptor comes from an adult with an advanced solid tumor such as melanoma, head and neck, liver or kidney cancer. The CDR3 is CASSELGRSPLHF. The CDR3 DNA sequence: TGTGCCAGCAGTGAGTTGGGTCGTTCACCCCTCCACTTT.